These T cell receptor beta chains were read from a single sample in a study of blood T cell repertoires in COVID-19. Method: immunoSEQ multiplex PCR; TCRdb's copy keeps in-frame clones and lacks some. In the table there are about 140,000 clones, roughly nine tenths of which are singletons. Material for sequencing was peripheral blood. Receptors originate from a human donor in a cohort sampled during active COVID-19. Each CDR3 is given with its conserved first and last residue. The D gene is left open where the match is weak. Some rows have no size entry. The others give once, few or many, or a class for an expanded clone.

TRBV7-2	TRBD1	TRBJ1-4	-	TGTGCCAGCAGCTTAGCCCACCAGGGACAGGGTAACGGAAAACTGTTTTTT	CASSLAHQGQGNGKLFF
TRBV18	-	TRBJ1-1	few	TGTGCCAGCTCACCTACAGGGAACACTGAAGCTTTCTTT	CASSPTGNTEAFF
TRBV11-3	TRBD2	TRBJ2-1	-	TGTGCCAGCAGCTTCACTAGCGGGAGGGTGGCCAATGAGCAGTTCTTC	CASSFTSGRVANEQFF
TRBV25-1	TRBD2	TRBJ2-1	-	TGTGCCAGCAGTGAATCTTCGGGACTAGCGGGATACAATGAGCAGTTCTTC	CASSESSGLAGYNEQFF
TRBV27	-	TRBJ1-5	-	TGTGCCAGCAGTCCCACATCATCAGGGCAGCCCCAGCATTTT	CASSPTSSGQPQHF
TRBV6-1	-	TRBJ2-7	-	TGTGCCAGCAGTGAATCGGGAGTTGCCCACGAGCAGTACTTC	CASSESGVAHEQYF
TRBV6-5	TRBD1	TRBJ2-7	-	TGTGCCAGCAGTTGGGGACAGGGGGCGTACGAGCAGTACTTC	CASSWGQGAYEQYF
TRBV24-1	TRBD1	TRBJ2-1	-	TGTGCCACCGCGACAGGGGACTACAATGAGCAGTTCTTC	CATATGDYNEQFF
TRBV6-5	TRBD1	TRBJ2-7	-	TGTGCCAGCAACGACAGGGGGAGGGCCTACGAGCAGTACTTC	CASNDRGRAYEQYF
TRBV28	-	TRBJ1-5	-	TGTGCCAGCAGTTTACTCGTGTCGAATCAGCCCCAGCATTTT	CASSLLVSNQPQHF
TRBV7-9	TRBD2	TRBJ2-5	-	TGTGCCAGCAGTGATCGCCTAGCGGGAGAGACCCAGTACTTC	CASSDRLAGETQYF
TRBV19	TRBD2	TRBJ2-5	once	TGTGCCAGTAGTAGGACTAGCGGGGGGGGAGAGACCCAGTACTTC	CASSRTSGGGETQYF
TRBV28	-	TRBJ1-5	few	TGTGCCAGCATCGGAGGCCTGCATCAGCCCCAGCATTTT	CASIGGLHQPQHF
TRBV4-3	TRBD1	TRBJ2-7	-	TGCGCCAGCAGCTCATCGACAGGGTCGGTCGAGCAGTACTTC	CASSSSTGSVEQYF
TRBV28	TRBD1	TRBJ2-3	-	TGTGCCAGCAGTTTGCGTCAGGGGGGCACAGATACGCAGTATTTT	CASSLRQGGTDTQYF
TRBV5-4	-	TRBJ2-6	-	TGTGCCAGCAGCTTACAGGGTGCTGGGGCCAACGTCCTGACTTTC	CASSLQGAGANVLTF
TRBV9	-	TRBJ1-6	-	TGTGCCAGCAGCCCGCCGGGATCCTATAATTCACCCCTCCACTTT	CASSPPGSYNSPLHF
TRBV9	-	TRBJ2-7	-	TGTGCCAGCAGCGTAGGGGCTAACTACGAGCAGTACTTC	CASSVGANYEQYF
TRBV2	TRBD1	TRBJ1-1	once	TGTGCCAGCAGTGAGGGACAGGGGGTGAACACTGAAGCTTTCTTT	CASSEGQGVNTEAFF
TRBV5-1	-	TRBJ2-7	once	TGCGCCAGCAGCTTTGCAGGGGTCGACTACGAGCAGTACTTC	CASSFAGVDYEQYF
TRBV4-1	-	TRBJ2-7	-	TGCGCCAGCAGCCAAGAGGGGGCGGATACCTACGAGCAGTACTTC	CASSQEGADTYEQYF
TRBV2	TRBD2	TRBJ2-7	-	TGTGCCAGCGCGAGGGACTACACCTACGAGCAGTACTTC	CASARDYTYEQYF
TRBV6-2/TRBV6-3	-	TRBJ1-5	-	TGTGCCAGCAGTTACTCGTGGCCGGGACTTGCCAATCAGCCCCAGCATTTT	CASSYSWPGLANQPQHF
TRBV19	-	TRBJ1-5	-	TGTGCCAGTAGCTCGGGGGTCTCTTATAGCAATCAGCCCCAGCATTTT	CASSSGVSYSNQPQHF
TRBV21-1	-	TRBJ2-7	-	TGTGCCAGCAGCAAAGAGTGCGGGGAGCAGTACTTC	CASSKECGEQYF
TRBV5-1	TRBD1	TRBJ1-2	-	TGCGCCAGCAGCTTGGCACAGGGGGGGACCTATGGCTACACCTTC	CASSLAQGGTYGYTF
TRBV7-9	-	TRBJ2-7	-	TGTGCCAGCAGCTTAGCGGGAGGCCCTACCTACGAGCAGTACTTC	CASSLAGGPTYEQYF
TRBV4-3	TRBD2	TRBJ2-7	-	TGCGCCAGCAGCCAAGTCGGAACGGGAGGTATACGCGAGCAGTACTTC	CASSQVGTGGIREQYF
TRBV11-3	TRBD2	TRBJ2-1	-	TGTGCCAGCAGCCTCGGTGGTAGCGGGATAGGTGAGCAGTTCTTC	CASSLGGSGIGEQFF
TRBV10-2	TRBD2	TRBJ2-5	-	TGCGCCAGCACACTTCAATCAGCGGGAGGAAGAGAGACCCAGTACTTC	CASTLQSAGGRETQYF
TRBV6-1	-	TRBJ1-3	-	TGTGCCAGCAGTGAGAAGGGTCGGGGCTCTGGAAACACCATATATTTT	CASSEKGRGSGNTIYF
TRBV2	TRBD1	TRBJ1-5	once	TGTGCCAGACGGACAGGTCGCAATCAGCCCCAGCATTTT	CARRTGRNQPQHF
TRBV30	TRBD1	TRBJ2-7	-	TGTGCCTGGACCCCGGGACAGGTTTCCTACGAGCAGTACTTC	CAWTPGQVSYEQYF
TRBV27	TRBD2	TRBJ2-1	-	TGTGCCAGCAGTTTTGGAACTAGCGGGAGCTCCTACAATGAGCAGTTCTTC	CASSFGTSGSSYNEQFF
TRBV29-1	TRBD1	TRBJ1-2	-	TGCAGCGTTGAACAGGGGGGCGGCTACACCTTC	CSVEQGGGYTF